This is a list of T cell receptor beta chains from one sample in a study of response to subunit inactivated influenza vaccine. Via MiXCR, TCRdb re-called the RT-PCR reads, giving one row per CDR3 protein. The sample has 500,000 or so distinct CDR3 sequences; about 17% are singletons. Source: CD4+ T cells sorted from PBMCs, taken about 23 months after vaccination. These receptors all stem from a man aged 50 to 69 who received an inactivated influenza vaccine. Both conserved end residues are part of each CDR3. A D gene is named only where the DNA matches it firmly. Not every row has a clone size; where given, it reads once, few, many or a size class.

v_call: TRBV4-3
j_call: TRBJ2-1
clone_size: NA
d_call: TRBD1
cdr3_nt: TGCGCCAGCAGTCACGCCCCGGGGACAGGGGGCAAGAATGAGCAGTTCTTC
cdr3_aa: CASSHAPGTGGKNEQFF

v_call: TRBV18
j_call: TRBJ2-7
clone_size: NA
d_call: NA
cdr3_nt: TGTGCCAGCTCATTTCGGGCCCGAAGGGGATACTACGAGCAGTACTTC
cdr3_aa: CASSFRARRGYYEQYF

v_call: TRBV6-1
j_call: TRBJ1-5
clone_size: NA
d_call: TRBD1
cdr3_nt: TGTGCCAGCAGTGAAAGGACAGGTAATCAGCCCCAGCATTTT
cdr3_aa: CASSERTGNQPQHF

v_call: TRBV9
j_call: TRBJ2-5
clone_size: few
d_call: NA
cdr3_nt: TGTGCCAGCAGCGTAGACCTTCAAGAGACCCAGTACTTC
cdr3_aa: CASSVDLQETQYF

v_call: TRBV5-1
j_call: TRBJ2-7
clone_size: NA
d_call: TRBD2
cdr3_nt: TGCGCCAGCAGCAACGGGGGGTACTCCTACGAGCAGTACTTC
cdr3_aa: CASSNGGYSYEQYF

v_call: TRBV4-1
j_call: TRBJ1-6
clone_size: few
d_call: NA
cdr3_nt: TGCGCCAGCAGCCAAGACCTGCGGGGGAGGGGGTCACCCCTCCACTTT
cdr3_aa: CASSQDLRGRGSPLHF

v_call: TRBV2
j_call: TRBJ2-3
clone_size: few
d_call: NA
cdr3_nt: TGTGCCAGCAGTGAACAGGACCCCGCAGATACGCAGTATTTT
cdr3_aa: CASSEQDPADTQYF

v_call: TRBV7-6
j_call: TRBJ2-3
clone_size: NA
d_call: NA
cdr3_nt: TGTGCCAGCAGCCCCCGGGGAACAGATACGCAGTATTTT
cdr3_aa: CASSPRGTDTQYF

v_call: TRBV12-3/TRBV12-4
j_call: TRBJ2-7
clone_size: NA
d_call: NA
cdr3_nt: TGTGCCAGCAGGTCAGCAAGTTACGAGCAGTACTTC
cdr3_aa: CASRSASYEQYF

v_call: TRBV28
j_call: TRBJ1-2
clone_size: few
d_call: NA
cdr3_nt: TGTGCCAGCAGTTTAATGGGCCAGGGGCATATAACTAATGGCTACACCTTC
cdr3_aa: CASSLMGQGHITNGYTF

v_call: TRBV7-3
j_call: TRBJ2-3
clone_size: NA
d_call: NA
cdr3_nt: TGTGCCAGCAGCTTAAATTCTCCAAGTAGCACAGATACGCAGTATTTT
cdr3_aa: CASSLNSPSSTDTQYF

v_call: TRBV4-1
j_call: TRBJ2-5
clone_size: few
d_call: TRBD2
cdr3_nt: TGCGCCAGCAGCCAAGATTCTAGCGGGGGTAAAGAGACCCAGTACTTC
cdr3_aa: CASSQDSSGGKETQYF

v_call: TRBV20-1
j_call: TRBJ2-3
clone_size: few
d_call: TRBD1
cdr3_nt: TGCAGTGCCCACTTAGCCGGGACAGGGGTCGCAGATACGCAGTATTTT
cdr3_aa: CSAHLAGTGVADTQYF

v_call: TRBV23-1
j_call: TRBJ2-4
clone_size: few
d_call: TRBD1
cdr3_nt: TGCGCCAGCAGTCAATCTCCTGAGGGGGCAGCCAAAAACATTCAGTACTTC
cdr3_aa: CASSQSPEGAAKNIQYF

v_call: TRBV6-2/TRBV6-3
j_call: TRBJ1-2
clone_size: NA
d_call: NA
cdr3_nt: TGTGCCAGCACCATGGGGACCTCCGCTAGGCACACCTTC
cdr3_aa: CASTMGTSARHTF

v_call: TRBV5-1
j_call: TRBJ2-7
clone_size: many
d_call: TRBD2
cdr3_nt: TGCGCCAGCAGCTTATTAGGACTAGCGGCCTACGAGCAGTACTTC
cdr3_aa: CASSLLGLAAYEQYF

v_call: TRBV5-1
j_call: TRBJ2-1
clone_size: NA
d_call: NA
cdr3_nt: TGCGCCAGCAGCGAGCCCCCGGGACAAAAGTTCTTC
cdr3_aa: CASSEPPGQKFF

v_call: TRBV5-1
j_call: TRBJ2-3
clone_size: many
d_call: NA
cdr3_nt: TGCGCCAGCAGCTCGACTACTACAGATACGCAGTATTTT
cdr3_aa: CASSSTTTDTQYF

v_call: TRBV27
j_call: TRBJ2-5
clone_size: few
d_call: NA
cdr3_nt: TGTGCCAGCAGTTCCCCTTACCAAGAGACCCAGTACTTC
cdr3_aa: CASSSPYQETQYF